The 19 T cell receptor beta chains in this list originate from one sample, sequenced in a study of blood T cell repertoires in COVID-19. The assay was immunoSEQ multiplex PCR, and TCRdb's table has in-frame clones only and misses some. The sample includes approximately 290,000 clones, roughly 89% of them seen just once. Sequencing input: peripheral blood. These receptor sequences come from a woman aged 25 to 39 with COVID-19, enrolled during active disease.

The chain joins TRBV7-9 to TRBJ2-5; 11 positions agree with TRBD2. The CDR3 is 13 residues long. V trimming: 5 bases; J trimming: 9 bases; junction bases outside the gene matches: 5. Germline V CDR1 and CDR2: SEHNR, FQNEAQ (reference sequence). The CDR3 DNA reads TGTGCCAGCAGCCCCGTAGCGGGGGGGCCCCAGTACTTC. Translated, it gives CASSPVAGGPQYF.

V and J are TRBV5-8 and TRBJ1-1; perhaps TRBD1 as D (6 bases). This CDR3 contains 13 residues. Germline V gives CDR1 SGHTS, CDR2 YDEGEE. The V end lost 4 bases, the J end lost 2 bases, and 9 bases lay between the germline ends. The DNA of the CDR3 is TGTGCCAGCAGCGGACAGCCCAACACTGAAGCTTTCTTT. It translates to CASSGQPNTEAFF.

The chain combines TRBV29-1 with TRBJ2-7, with unresolved D. V gave up 4 bases and J gave up 3 bases, with 16 bases separating them. This CDR3 comprises 14 residues. The V gene's germline CDR1 is SQVTM and CDR2 ANQGSEA. The CDR3 loop reads CSVVNGSLSYEQYF. CDR3 nucleotide sequence: TGCAGCGTTGTAAACGGTTCCTTGAGCTACGAGCAGTACTTC.

The chain combines TRBV5-1 with TRBJ2-5; D might be TRBD2 (6 bases). V lost 0 bases and J lost 2, with 11 bases in between. Per the germline V gene, CDR1 is SGHRS and CDR2 is YFSETQ. The CDR3 spans 15 residues. CDR3 residues: CASSLAGRGQETQYF. Here the CDR3 DNA reads TGCGCCAGCAGCTTGGCCGGCCGGGGGCAAGAGACCCAGTACTTC.

The chain uses TRBV4-2 and TRBJ1-2, with D perhaps matching TRBD1 (5 bases). The ends were cut back, 0 bases at V and 0 bases at J, with 8 bases in the middle. The CDR3 totals 15 residues. From germline, CDR1 is LGHNA and CDR2 YNFKEQ. The CDR3 loop reads CASSQDPGANYGYTF. The CDR3 coding sequence is TGTGCCAGCAGCCAAGATCCGGGGGCTAACTATGGCTACACCTTC.

V usage is TRBV5-1 and J usage is TRBJ2-7; TRBD1 matches 7 bases. The CDR3 has 15 amino acids. CDR1 and CDR2 from the germline V gene are SGHRS and YFSETQ. V gave up 4 bases and J gave up 0 bases; unmatched junction bases: 7. CDR3 protein: CASSNGQALSYEQYF. In DNA form, the CDR3 reads TGCGCCAGCAGCAACGGACAGGCGCTCTCCTACGAGCAGTACTTC.

The chain uses TRBV2 and TRBJ2-7; possible D gene TRBD1, 6 bases. Trimming left V 2 bases short and J 0 bases short, with 11 bases between. Germline V CDR1 and CDR2: SNHLY, FYNNEI. The CDR3 runs to 15 residues. In DNA form, the CDR3 reads TGTGCCAGCAGTGAATGGGGGCAAATCTCCTACGAGCAGTACTTC. Translating it yields CASSEWGQISYEQYF.

This chain joins TRBV19 and TRBJ2-3; TRBD2 agrees at 8 bases. This CDR3 is built from 14 residues. Per the germline V gene, CDR1 is LNHDA and CDR2 is SQIVND (reference sequence). With 6 bases clipped from V and 4 bases from J, the junction kept 6 bases outside the gene matches. The CDR3 loop reads CASSDPGGADTQYF. The CDR3 DNA sequence: TGTGCCAGTAGCGACCCCGGGGGGGCAGATACGCAGTATTTT.

The rearrangement joins TRBV5-5 to TRBJ1-5; 7 bases are shared with TRBD1. Germline-derived CDR1 and CDR2 are SGHKS and YYEKEE (reference sequence). V trimming: 3 bases; J trimming: 0 bases; junction bases outside the gene matches: 3. The CDR3 extends over 15 amino acids. The CDR3 here is CASSWDRNSNQPQHF. The CDR3 DNA reads TGTGCCAGCAGCTGGGACAGAAATAGCAATCAGCCCCAGCATTTT. Looking up the rest from reference TRBV5-5 and TRBJ1-5 gives the full variable domain: DAGVTQSPTHLIKTRGQQVTLRCSPISGHKSVSWYQQVLGQGPQFIFQYYEKEERGRGNFPDRFSARQFPNYSSELNVNALLLGDSALYLCASSWDRNSNQPQHFGDGTRLSIL.

The chain carries TRBV2 and TRBJ2-7, with 7 positions matching TRBD1. Germline CDR1 reads SNHLY; CDR2 reads FYNNEI. V was clipped by 3 bases and J by 2 bases; unmatched bases: 7. CDR3 size: 15 residues. This CDR3 is CASSENRDRTYEQYF. The DNA of the CDR3 is TGTGCCAGCAGTGAGAACCGGGACAGAACCTACGAGCAGTACTTC.

A note on this clone: Other DNA sequences in the same sample also yield this CDR3. The rearrangement uses TRBV20-1 and TRBJ2-3; no definite D call. Deletions cut 3 bases from V and 5 bases from J, with 6 bases between. The CDR3 is 11 amino acids. Looked up from germline, CDR1 is DFQATT and CDR2 is SNEGSKA (reference sequence). DNA of the CDR3: TGCAGTGCTAGTCGCGGAGATACGCAGTATTTT. Translated, it gives CSASRGDTQYF.

Here the CDR3 DNA reads TGTGCCAGCTCCCATAGCGGGGGGGCCAACCGCGCAGATACGCAGTATTTT. Amino acids: CASSHSGGANRADTQYF. V gene TRBV9 combines with J gene TRBJ2-3; 11 positions match TRBD2. CDR1 is SGDLS, CDR2 YYNGEE, per germline. V was clipped by 7 bases and J by 4 bases; unmatched bases: 14. The CDR3 totals 17 residues.

The rearrangement uses TRBV29-1 and TRBJ1-2; TRBD1 matches at 8 bases. Germline assignment: CDR1 SQVTM and CDR2 ANQGSEA. Trimming took 1 base from V and 4 from J; bases not matched to a gene: 11. The CDR3 runs 16 residues. The CDR3 is CSVEVGFGQGGYGYTF. CDR3 DNA sequence: TGCAGCGTTGAAGTGGGGTTCGGACAGGGAGGCTATGGCTACACCTTC.

This chain's CDR3 is CASLAVFYNEQFF. CDR3 coding DNA: TGTGCCAGCCTAGCGGTCTTTTACAATGAGCAGTTCTTC. The chain has TRBV2 and TRBJ2-1, with 7 bases matching TRBD2. Trimming took 8 bases from V and 4 from J; bases not matched to a gene: 5. Germline CDR1 and CDR2: SNHLY and FYNNEI. CDR3 length: 13 amino acids.

The chain links TRBV7-9 to TRBJ1-5; 7 nucleotides match TRBD1. The CDR3 runs 14 residues. The junction had 7 bases not matched to a gene; V was cut back by 5 bases and J by 6 bases. Germline CDR1 and CDR2: SEHNR and FQNEAQ (reference sequence). The CDR3 loop reads CASSETGERQPQHF. The CDR3 DNA sequence: TGTGCCAGCAGCGAAACAGGGGAACGTCAGCCCCAGCATTTT.

In this sample, this clone turned up once. J is TRBJ1-2 and V is TRBV10-2; 8 bases agree with TRBD1. This CDR3 is 13 amino acids long. Germline assignment: CDR1 WSHSY and CDR2 SAAADI. V was pared by 6 bases and J by 6 bases, with 6 bases of the junction left unmatched. CDR3 sequence reads: CASREDRVDGYTF. The CDR3 DNA follows: TGCGCCAGCAGAGAGGACAGGGTCGATGGCTACACCTTC.

This sequence joins TRBV2 and TRBJ1-6, with 11 bases that match TRBD1. The CDR3 sequence is 15 residues long. Germline values: CDR1 SNHLY, CDR2 FYNNEI. V trimming: 4 bases; J trimming: 13 bases; junction bases outside the gene matches: 9. CDR3 DNA sequence: TGTGCCAGCAGTGTCTCGGGACAGGGGGGGATGCCCCTCCACTTT. Protein: CASSVSGQGGMPLHF.

This clone was seen only once. The rearrangement uses TRBV7-8 and TRBJ1-4; 9 bases are shared with TRBD1. With V trimmed by 2 bases and J by 1 base, 17 bases remained unmatched. The CDR3 is 21 amino acids. Germline V gene sequence: CDR1 SGHVS, CDR2 FQNEAQ. The CDR3 region is CASSLNRDRVGSGVTNEKLFF. The CDR3, as DNA: TGTGCCAGCAGCTTAAACCGGGACAGGGTTGGTTCGGGAGTAACTAATGAAAAACTGTTTTTT.

The V gene is TRBV2, the J gene TRBJ1-2, with TRBD1 matching 7 bases. The V gene end was trimmed by 7 bases and the J gene end by 4 bases; junction bases not matched to a gene: 9. Germline V gene sequence: CDR1 SNHLY, CDR2 FYNNEI. The CDR3 is 14 amino acids. The CDR3 here is CASNDRVYGYGYTF. In DNA form, the CDR3 reads TGTGCCAGCAACGACAGGGTCTACGGCTATGGCTACACCTTC.